This T cell receptor beta chain was sequenced in a study of Ad26.COV2.S vaccination and SARS-CoV-2 variants. Study-wide context: The donor participated in the COV1001 trial, in its Ad26.COV2.S arm. Doses of Ad26.COV2.S were injected into muscle once or twice, 56 days apart. General study results and limits: Vaccine and placebo recipients had similar non-spike TCR breadth.

The CDR3 contains 13 residues. The V end was cut by 2 bases, the J end by 9 bases, with 11 bases between. Germline CDR1 reads KGHSH; CDR2 reads LQKENI. Only one count was recorded for this clone. The target antigen is unknown. Treatment noted: 15 to 20 received Ad26.COV2.S at low or high dose, single or two shots; about 5 received placebo; per-sample allocation not given. All samples were drawn on day 63, counting from the first vaccine or placebo injection. Recruitment in Boston yielded a donor of adult age, 18-55 years. Profiled with immunoSEQ multiplex PCR; TCRdb holds only in-frame clones, not every one. The repertoire holds 300,000 to 400,000 clones, with less than 90% as singletons.

The input for sequencing was peripheral blood, taken in a trial of Ad26.COV2.S vaccine versus placebo. The receptor was isolated from a person between 18 and 59 years old who received the Ad26.COV2.S COVID-19 vaccine or a placebo. The chain joins TRBV18 to TRBJ1-5; D is uncertain. The CDR3 nucleotides read TGTGCCAGCTCACCATTTTCCGGTCTGCCCCAGCATTTT. This encodes CASSPFSGLPQHF.